Presented here are 20 T cell receptor beta chains from one specimen sequenced in a study of type 1 and type 2 diabetes patients. Amplification started from genomic DNA. Amplification of the beta chain CDR3 used 30 forward and 13 reverse multiplex primers. TCRdb reanalysed the multiplex PCR reads using MiXCR and keeps one entry per CDR3 protein. The sample includes some 250,000 distinct CDR3 sequences, roughly 50% seen only once; the top ten take roughly 15%. Sequencing input: peripheral blood mononuclear cells (PBMCs). The receptors shown here come from a man younger than 30 with type 2 diabetes.

This clonotype was seen only a few times. The gene calls are TRBV20-1 and TRBJ1-1; 9 bases match TRBD1. With 5 bases clipped from V and 5 bases from J, the junction kept 6 bases outside the gene matches. The CDR3 sequence is 13 residues long. Germline V gives CDR1 DFQATT, CDR2 SNEGSKA (reference sequence). In nucleotides, the CDR3 is TGCAGTGCTCGCCTACAGGGGGCTACTGAAGCTTTCTTT. As protein: CSARLQGATEAFF.

This clonotype appeared a few times. This chain joins TRBV20-1 and TRBJ2-1; D perhaps matches TRBD2 (5 bases). The germline V and J ends were trimmed by 3 bases and 5 bases, with 11 bases remaining between them. Germline V gene lookup returns CDR1 DFQATT and CDR2 SNEGSKA (reference sequence). The CDR3 is made up of 13 amino acids. CDR3 sequence reads: CSASPSSDNEQFF. The CDR3 bases are TGCAGTGCTAGTCCTAGCAGCGACAATGAGCAGTTCTTC.

The chain has TRBV19 and TRBJ2-7; unclear D gene. Germline V lookup: CDR1 LNHDA, CDR2 SQIVND (reference sequence). Trimming cost V 5 bases and J 2 bases, with 13 bases left between them. CDR3 size: 14 residues. The DNA for the CDR3 is TGTGCCAGTAGTCCTCTCTTGTCGGCCTACGAGCAGTACTTC. Translating it yields CASSPLLSAYEQYF.

Many counts were recorded for this clonotype. This chain joins TRBV10-3 and TRBJ1-6; possibly TRBD1 for D (5 bases). V shed 10 bases and J shed 6 bases, with 16 bases lying between them. The CDR3 extends over 14 amino acids. The germline CDR1 and CDR2 sequences are ENHRY and SYGVKD. The CDR3 here is CATNSGISNSPLHF. CDR3 bases: TGTGCCACTAACTCAGGGATAAGTAATTCACCCCTCCACTTT.

This clonotype was recorded many times. The chain couples TRBV4-2 to TRBJ2-1, with TRBD2 matching 10 bases. The germline V gene has CDR1 LGHNA and CDR2 YNFKEQ. CDR3 size: 15 residues. Unmatched junction bases numbered 4, after V lost 4 bases and J lost 4 bases. The CDR3 loop is CASSRSGGKYNEQFF. The CDR3 DNA follows: TGTGCCAGCAGCCGTAGCGGGGGGAAATACAATGAGCAGTTCTTC.

This clonotype turned up a few times. The chain uses TRBV7-8 and TRBJ1-4; 8 nucleotides match TRBD1. With 4 bases clipped from V and 10 bases from J, the junction kept 8 bases outside the gene matches. CDR3 length: 14 amino acids. Per the germline V gene, CDR1 is SGHVS and CDR2 is FQNEAQ. This chain's CDR3 is CASSSNRGTGKLFF. The CDR3 DNA reads as TGTGCCAGCAGCTCAAACAGGGGGACTGGAAAACTGTTTTTT.

In this sample, this clonotype turned up many times. The chain joins TRBV7-8 to TRBJ2-7; unclear D gene. Germline V gene lookup returns CDR1 SGHVS and CDR2 FQNEAQ. The V end was cut by 5 bases, the J end by 0 bases, with 14 bases between. The CDR3 spans 15 residues. Here the CDR3 DNA reads TGTGCCAGCAGCACTACGCCGTTGAACTCCTACGAGCAGTACTTC. Translated, it gives CASSTTPLNSYEQYF.

The V and J genes are TRBV20-1 and TRBJ2-7; tentative D call: TRBD2 (5 bases). Per germline, CDR1 DFQATT and CDR2 SNEGSKA (reference sequence). The CDR3 consists of 12 residues. For the CDR3, the DNA is TGCAGGTATTGCGGGCGGACCTGCGAGCAGTACTTC. As protein: CRYCGRTCEQYF.

CDR3 region: CASSPWGGYEQYF. In DNA, the CDR3 is TGTGCCAGCAGCCCTTGGGGAGGATACGAGCAGTACTTC. The chain joins TRBV3-1 to TRBJ2-7; TRBD2 might be the D (6 bases). The CDR3 has 13 amino acids. V lost 4 bases, J lost 4 bases, and 11 bases lay in between. The V gene's germline CDR1 is LGHDT and CDR2 YNNKEL (reference sequence).

The CDR3 is CASSQYKNTEAFF. For the CDR3, the DNA is TGTGCCAGCAGCCAGTACAAGAACACTGAAGCTTTCTTT. This chain connects TRBV14 to TRBJ1-1, with D unclear. Germline loops: CDR1 SGHDN, CDR2 FVKESK. V lost 3 bases to trimming and J lost 1 base, with 6 bases between them. The CDR3 totals 13 residues.

This clonotype was seen a few times. The rearrangement links TRBV9 to TRBJ2-1; TRBD2 matches at 12 bases. V shed 3 bases, J shed 5 bases, and the junction held 3 bases outside the gene matches. Germline CDR1 SGDLS, CDR2 YYNGEE. This CDR3 comprises 15 residues. The CDR3 DNA reads as TGTGCCAGCAGCGATGGACTAGCGGGAAACAATGAGCAGTTCTTC. It encodes CASSDGLAGNNEQFF.

The CDR3 protein is CASRRSSGVSTDTQYF. The CDR3 coding sequence is TGTGCCAGCAGACGTTCTAGCGGGGTTAGCACAGATACGCAGTATTTT. The chain carries TRBV12-3 or TRBV12-4 and TRBJ2-3, with 9 bases identical to TRBD2. V lost 6 bases, J lost 0 bases, and 7 bases stayed unmatched. CDR3 length: 16 residues.

The chain employs TRBV20-1 and TRBJ1-5; tentatively, D is TRBD1 (6 bases). The germline V gene has CDR1 DFQATT and CDR2 SNEGSKA (reference sequence). There are 12 residues in the CDR3. Trimming stripped 0 bases from V and 9 bases from J, with 9 bases between. The CDR3 bases are TGCAGTGCTAGAGAAGGGGGACGGCCCCAGCATTTT. Amino acid sequence: CSAREGGRPQHF.

The V gene is TRBV4-1, the J gene TRBJ2-5, with TRBD2 as a possible D gene (6 bases). This CDR3 spans 16 amino acids. V shed 7 bases and J shed 4 bases, with 22 bases lying between them. From germline, CDR1 is MGHRA and CDR2 YSYEKL. The DNA for the CDR3 is TGCGCCAGCACGCCCGGCGGGCGGAGGGTGGTAGAGACCCAGTACTTC. Its translation is CASTPGGRRVVETQYF.

This clonotype has a handful of counts. The rearrangement joins TRBV5-1 to TRBJ1-2; TRBD1 matches 7 bases. Trimming removed 2 bases from V and 4 bases from J; junction bases left unmatched: 5. Germline V gives CDR1 SGHRS, CDR2 YFSETQ. The CDR3 is 14 residues long. The CDR3 bases are TGCGCCAGCAGCTTCGAAGGGGGCATCTATGGCTACACCTTC. This sequence encodes CASSFEGGIYGYTF.

This clonotype was counted a single time. The chain combines TRBV14 with TRBJ2-7, with 11 bases matching TRBD2. The DNA end lines up better with TRBJ2-1; the J call may be wrong. This CDR3 comprises 12 residues. Germline-derived CDR1 and CDR2 are SGHDN and FVKESK. This CDR3 reads CASLAGGGEQFF. The CDR3 DNA is TGTGCCAGCTTAGCGGGAGGGGGTGAGCAGTTCTTC.

This clonotype has just a few counts. This chain uses TRBV28 with TRBJ1-1, with D possibly being TRBD1 (5 bases). V was clipped by 6 bases and J by 5 bases, with 16 bases between them. Germline V gives CDR1 MDHEN, CDR2 SYDVKM. This CDR3 comprises 14 residues. CDR3 sequence: CASSLEGSRTEAFF. In DNA form, the CDR3 reads TGTGCCAGCAGCCTAGAGGGGAGTCGGACTGAAGCTTTCTTT. Variable domain in full (rest from reference TRBV28 and TRBJ1-1): DVKVTQSSRYLVKRTGEKVFLECVQDMDHENMFWYRQDPGLGLRLIYFSYDVKMKEKGDIPEGYSVSREKKERFSLILESASTNQTSMYLCASSLEGSRTEAFFGQGTRLTVV.

The gene calls are TRBV2 and TRBJ1-4; weak D call: TRBD1 (5 bases). Germline assignment: CDR1 SNHLY and CDR2 FYNNEI. This CDR3 has 13 amino acids. The V end lost 6 bases, the J end lost 2 bases, and 7 bases lay between the germline ends. In DNA form, the CDR3 reads TGTGCCAGCAGGAAGGGGACTAATGAAAAACTGTTTTTT. This codes for CASRKGTNEKLFF.

In this sample, this clonotype turned up many times. DNA for the CDR3: TGTGCCACCAGCAGAGCCGAGGCCTATGGCTACACCTTC. Amino acid sequence: CATSRAEAYGYTF. The gene calls are TRBV15 and TRBJ1-2; D unclear. This CDR3 is built from 13 residues. The V end was cut by 1 base, the J end by 4 bases, with 7 bases between. CDR1 is LNHNV, CDR2 YYDKDF, per germline (reference sequence).

V is TRBV6-1 and J is TRBJ2-7; 8 bases are a match to TRBD1. J was trimmed by 6 bases and V by 4 bases; bases with no gene match: 8. The CDR3 loop spans 14 amino acids. CDR1 is MNHNS and CDR2 is SASEGT in the germline V gene. CDR3 amino acids: CASSVLTGAGEQYF. In DNA form, the CDR3 reads TGTGCCAGCAGTGTACTGACAGGGGCGGGCGAGCAGTACTTC.